This T cell receptor beta chain derives from a study of molecular identifiers for immune sequencing clone quantification. For the study at large: Naive CD8 cell RNA, from 20,000 or 100,000 cells, was split five ways in replicates, with four sequenced. Study-wide points: In cases of identical TCR molecules sharing a barcode, highly expanded clone sizes could be underestimated.

Sorting recovered naive CD8 T cells on a CD8+CD4-CCR7+CD45RA+ profile. In germline, CDR1 is SEHNR, CDR2 FQNEAQ (reference sequence). V gave up 1 base and J gave up 5 bases, with 9 bases separating them. There are 13 residues in the CDR3. In its sample, this clonotype was seen many times. Its antigen remains unknown. Each CDR3 protein is one row after TCRdb ran MiXCR on the PCR reads. Of nearly 20,000 distinct CDR3 sequences in the sample, roughly 22% were seen once. The TCR was taken from a human donor in good health. Some libraries in this study had Jurkat cell RNA spiked in. Specimen: naive CD8+ T cells from blood, with Jurkat cell RNA spiked in. As for subset: FACS-sorted CD8+CD4-CCR7+CD45RA+ naive T cells. V gene TRBV7-9 combines with J gene TRBJ2-7, with a tentative D call TRBD2 (5 bases). The CDR3 sequence is CASSLGVGDEQYF. The DNA for the CDR3 is TGTGCCAGCAGCTTAGGGGTCGGGGACGAGCAGTACTTC.